What follows are 14 T cell receptor beta chains derived from one specimen sequenced in a study of T cell responses to AZD1222 COVID-19 vaccine. Assay: immunoSEQ multiplex PCR; the TCRdb copy retains only in-frame clones and omits some. The data show 100,000 to 150,000 clones, approximately 90% seen once. The sample consisted of peripheral blood, taken on day 0 of AZD1222 vaccination. All receptors come from an adult in good health.

The rearrangement uses TRBV5-6 and TRBJ1-2, with D maybe TRBD1 (5 bases). CDR1 SGHDT and CDR2 YYEEEE come from the germline V gene. Trimming stripped 2 bases from V and 4 bases from J, with 9 bases between. The length of the CDR3 is 13 residues. CDR3 bases: TGTGCCAGCAGCTTAGGGGCCTCCTATGGCTACACCTTC. The encoded protein is CASSLGASYGYTF.

V usage is TRBV21-1 and J usage is TRBJ2-1; the table's TRBD2 call for D was not verified on the DNA. TRBV21-1 is classified as a pseudogene. The CDR3 has 15 residues. The CDR3 sequence is CASSKGRESYNEQFF. CDR3 DNA sequence: TGTGCCAGCAGCAAGGGACGGGAGAGTTACAATGAGCAGTTCTTC.

The chain is built from TRBV28 and TRBJ1-4; D is perhaps TRBD1 (6 bases). Germline values: CDR1 MDHEN, CDR2 SYDVKM. Trimming removed 5 bases from V and 8 bases from J, with 18 bases in between. The CDR3 extends over 15 amino acids. The CDR3 is CASSPFGGLGEKLFF. The CDR3 coding sequence is TGTGCCAGCAGTCCATTCGGGGGGCTTGGAGAAAAACTGTTTTTT.

The J gene is TRBJ2-7, the V gene TRBV2; possibly TRBD1 or TRBD2 for D (5 bases each). The CDR3 extends over 13 amino acids. V dropped 7 bases and J dropped 2 bases, with 12 bases sitting between them. CDR1 and CDR2 (germline): SNHLY, FYNNEI. The CDR3 region has the DNA TGTGCCAGCACGGGGCCCGCGACCTACGAGCAGTACTTC. Translation: CASTGPATYEQYF.

The J gene is TRBJ1-5, the V gene TRBV6-2 or TRBV6-3, with unresolved D. V lost 1 base and J 3 bases, leaving 4 bases between the germline ends. Germline CDR1 reads MNHEY; CDR2 reads SVGEGT. This CDR3 is 13 amino acids long. The CDR3 sequence is CASSYWINQPQHF. CDR3 nucleotides: TGTGCCAGCAGTTACTGGATCAATCAGCCCCAGCATTTT.

The CDR3 coding sequence is TGTGCCATAAGACAGGGCTGGGATCAGCCCCAGCATTTT. Translation gives CAIRQGWDQPQHF. The V call is TRBV10-3, the J call TRBJ1-5, with 7 bases identical to TRBD1. V trimming: 9 bases; J trimming: 5 bases; junction bases outside the gene matches: 7. This CDR3 is 13 amino acids long. Germline CDR1 reads ENHRY; CDR2 reads SYGVKD.

The rearrangement links TRBV11-3 to TRBJ1-1; D is ambiguous. V was cut by 1 base and J by 1 base, with 10 bases left in between. Germline lookup yields CDR1 SGHNT and CDR2 YENEEA. The CDR3 covers 15 residues. This CDR3 is CASSLVGITNTEAFF. CDR3 in DNA: TGTGCCAGCAGCTTAGTCGGAATCACGAACACTGAAGCTTTCTTT.

V and J are TRBV18 and TRBJ2-7; D is unclear. Germline V gives CDR1 KGHSH, CDR2 LQKENI. The CDR3 extends over 14 amino acids. V lost 0 bases, J lost 1 base, and 7 bases lay in between. CDR3 nucleotides: TGTGCCAGCTCACCACCGGCAGGTTCCTACGAGCAGTACTTC. Translation: CASSPPAGSYEQYF.

The genes are TRBV27 and TRBJ1-4; no clear D. This CDR3 has 13 residues. With 5 bases removed from V and 6 bases from J, the gap between germline ends came to 10 bases. CDR1 is MNHEY, CDR2 SMNVEV, per germline (reference sequence). CDR3 in DNA: TGTGCCAGCAGTATTTGGGCCGATGAAAAACTGTTTTTT. Protein product: CASSIWADEKLFF.

V gene TRBV7-3 combines with J gene TRBJ1-1; 9 positions match TRBD1. CDR3 size: 13 residues. V was clipped by 3 bases and J by 4 bases; unmatched bases: 0. Germline V gene data show CDR1 as SGHTA and CDR2 as FQGTGA. The CDR3 spells CASSLTGGTEAFF. The CDR3 coding sequence is TGTGCCAGCAGCTTGACAGGGGGCACTGAAGCTTTCTTT.

The genes are TRBV7-3 and TRBJ2-5, with 10 bases fitting TRBD1. V was clipped by 4 bases and J by 4 bases; unmatched bases: 6. Germline V gene lookup returns CDR1 SGHTA and CDR2 FQGTGA. There are 15 residues in the CDR3. CDR3 coding DNA: TGTGCCAGCAGCTCGACAGGGGGCTCGCGAGAGACCCAGTACTTC. This translates into CASSSTGGSRETQYF.

CDR3 DNA sequence: TGTGCCAGCAGTTACGGGGGTACGGAAGCTTTCTTT. Protein product: CASSYGGTEAFF. V and J are TRBV6-5 and TRBJ1-1; a weak D match, TRBD1 (5 bases). This CDR3 comprises 12 residues. V lost 2 bases and J lost 8, with 9 bases in between. The germline gives CDR1 MNHEY, CDR2 SVGAGI.

Worth noting for this clone: Other DNA variants within this sample encode the same CDR3. The chain has TRBV4-2 and TRBJ2-1; D is unclear. The CDR3 contains 14 residues. Trimming shortened V by 0 bases and J by 7 bases, and 10 bases separated the two germline ends. From germline, CDR1 is LGHNA and CDR2 YNFKEQ. This CDR3 reads CASSQELGLNEQFF. The CDR3 nucleotides read TGTGCCAGCAGCCAAGAATTAGGGTTAAATGAGCAGTTCTTC.

V is TRBV11-3 and J is TRBJ2-7; 14 bases line up with TRBD2. This CDR3 is built from 15 residues. Germline V CDR1 and CDR2: SGHNT, YENEEA. V trimming: 3 bases; J trimming: 6 bases; junction bases outside the gene matches: 4. The CDR3 DNA follows: TGTGCCAGCAGCTTCGGGACTAGCGGGGGAATCGAGCAGTACTTC. It specifies CASSFGTSGGIEQYF.